The entry below gives a single T cell receptor beta chain sequence along with its context. These data originate in a study of blood T cell repertoires in COVID-19. Whole-study context: The United States, Italy and Spain provided the acute and convalescent COVID-19 samples.

Enrolled through a virtual design, the participants were between roughly 18 and 89 years of age and came from some 26 US areas. Categorization into cohorts depended on clinical history that participants reported. The study counted Cohort 3 donors as recovered given two negative PCRs, clearance, or symptom resolution. The V segment lost 4 bases and the J segment 0 bases; nucleotides outside the gene matches: 3. Looked up from germline, CDR1 is LNHDA and CDR2 is SQIVND (reference sequence). There are 16 residues in the CDR3. The method was immunoSEQ multiplex PCR; TCRdb's version includes in-frame clones alone and lacks a portion of them. The profile shows under 300,000 clones, approximately 85% of them singletons.

The sequenced sample was PBMCs or T cells enriched from blood (not recorded which). The sequence was collected from a woman in her fifties or sixties who had recovered from COVID-19. J is TRBJ1-2 and V is TRBV19; TRBD1 matches at 12 bases. DNA for the CDR3: TGTGCCAGTAGTAGTGGGACAGGGGGCACTAACTATGGCTACACCTTC. It translates to CASSSGTGGTNYGYTF.